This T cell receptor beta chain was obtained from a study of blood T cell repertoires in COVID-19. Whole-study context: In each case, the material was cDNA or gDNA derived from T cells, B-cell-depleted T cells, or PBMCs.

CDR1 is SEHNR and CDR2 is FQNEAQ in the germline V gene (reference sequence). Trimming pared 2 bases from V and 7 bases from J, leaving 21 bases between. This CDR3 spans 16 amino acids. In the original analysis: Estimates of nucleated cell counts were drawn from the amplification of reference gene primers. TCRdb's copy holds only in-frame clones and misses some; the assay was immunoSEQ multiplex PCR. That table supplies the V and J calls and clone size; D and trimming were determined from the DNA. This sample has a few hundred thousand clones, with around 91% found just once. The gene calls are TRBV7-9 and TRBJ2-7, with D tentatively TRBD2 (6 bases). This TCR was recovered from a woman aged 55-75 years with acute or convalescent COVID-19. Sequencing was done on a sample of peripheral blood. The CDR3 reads CASSLMSGDPIREQYF. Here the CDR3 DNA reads TGTGCCAGCAGCTTAATGTCGGGGGACCCCATCCGAGAGCAGTACTTC.